This TCR beta chain is drawn from a study of T cells after yellow fever vaccination. As for this clonotype: Its antigen remains unknown.

The V gene's germline CDR1 is LGHDT and CDR2 YNNKEL (reference sequence). V lost 1 base, J lost 6 bases, and 11 bases stayed unmatched. The CDR3 covers 18 residues. Notes on the study in general: Of the clonotypes, a small share occurred in both CD4 and CD8 compartments. Peak timing came faster in the weaker secondary response, day 5 versus 15. Most primary-vaccination clones recurred post-booster (under 98% CD4, around 86% CD8).

TCRdb re-derived calls from the 5' RACE reads in MiXCR, one entry per CDR3 protein. The profile shows approximately 450,000 distinct CDR3 sequences, around 19% of them singletons. Material: PBMCs, obtained before the yellow fever booster vaccination. This TCR came from a man aged 18 to 30 who received the YFV17D yellow fever vaccine. V and J are TRBV3-1 and TRBJ2-2, with 10 bases lining up with TRBD2. DNA for the CDR3: TGTGCCAGCAGCCAAGGAGGAGGAGGACTAGCGGCCTCCGGGGAGCTGTTTTTT. Its translation is CASSQGGGGLAASGELFF.